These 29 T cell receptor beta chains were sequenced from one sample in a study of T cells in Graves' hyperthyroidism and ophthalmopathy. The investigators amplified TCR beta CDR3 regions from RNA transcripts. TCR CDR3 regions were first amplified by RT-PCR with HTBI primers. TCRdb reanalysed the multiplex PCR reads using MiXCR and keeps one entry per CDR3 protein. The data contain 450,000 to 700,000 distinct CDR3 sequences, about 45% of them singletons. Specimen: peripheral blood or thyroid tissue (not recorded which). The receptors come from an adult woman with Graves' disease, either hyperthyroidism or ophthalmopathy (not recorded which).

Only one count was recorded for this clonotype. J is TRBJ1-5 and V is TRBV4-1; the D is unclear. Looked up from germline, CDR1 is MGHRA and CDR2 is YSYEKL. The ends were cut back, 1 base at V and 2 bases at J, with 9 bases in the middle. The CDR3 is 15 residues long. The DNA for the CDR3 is TGCGCCAGCAGCCAAGTTATTGCCGGCAATCAGCCCCAGCATTTT. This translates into CASSQVIAGNQPQHF.

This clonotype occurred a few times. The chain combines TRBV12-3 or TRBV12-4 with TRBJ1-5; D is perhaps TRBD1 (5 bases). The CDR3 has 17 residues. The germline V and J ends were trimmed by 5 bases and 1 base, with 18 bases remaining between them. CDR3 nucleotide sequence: TGTGCCAGCAGTCCCCGGGGCCCCGGAAAGAGCAATCAGCCCCAGCATTTT. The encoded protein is CASSPRGPGKSNQPQHF.

The CDR3 protein is CASSFGGIADTQYF. The CDR3 coding sequence is TGTGCCAGCAGCTTCGGGGGAATAGCAGATACGCAGTATTTT. The chain has TRBV7-2 and TRBJ2-3, with D tentatively TRBD2 (6 bases). CDR3 length: 14 residues. CDR1 and CDR2 from the germline V gene are SGHTA and FQGNSA. V lost 3 bases and J lost 4, with 11 bases in between.

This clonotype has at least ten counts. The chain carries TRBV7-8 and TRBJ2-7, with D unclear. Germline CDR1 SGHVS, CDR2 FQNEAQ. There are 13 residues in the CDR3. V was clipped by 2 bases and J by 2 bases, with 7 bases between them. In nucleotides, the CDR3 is TGTGCCAGCAGCTTACCGATCCCCTACGAGCAGTACTTC. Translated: CASSLPIPYEQYF.

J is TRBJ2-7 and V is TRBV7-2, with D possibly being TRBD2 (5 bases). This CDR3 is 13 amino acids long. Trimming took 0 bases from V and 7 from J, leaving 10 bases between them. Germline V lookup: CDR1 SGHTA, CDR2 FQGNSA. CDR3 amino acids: CASSLAQTGEQYF. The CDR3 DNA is TGTGCCAGCAGCTTAGCTCAGACGGGGGAGCAGTACTTC.

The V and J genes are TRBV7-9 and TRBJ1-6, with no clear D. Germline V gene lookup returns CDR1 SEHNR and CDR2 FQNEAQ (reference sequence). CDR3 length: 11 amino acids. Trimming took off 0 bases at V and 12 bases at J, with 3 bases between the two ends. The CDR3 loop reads CASSLAGPLHF. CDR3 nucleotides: TGTGCCAGCAGCTTAGCTGGACCCCTCCACTTT.

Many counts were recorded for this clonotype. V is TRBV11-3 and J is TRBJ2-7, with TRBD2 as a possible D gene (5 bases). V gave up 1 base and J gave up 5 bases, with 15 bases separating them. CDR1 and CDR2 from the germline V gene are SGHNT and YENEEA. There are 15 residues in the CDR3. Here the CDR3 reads CASSLGGNDGHEQYF. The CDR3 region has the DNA TGTGCCAGCAGCTTAGGAGGGAATGACGGCCACGAGCAGTACTTC.

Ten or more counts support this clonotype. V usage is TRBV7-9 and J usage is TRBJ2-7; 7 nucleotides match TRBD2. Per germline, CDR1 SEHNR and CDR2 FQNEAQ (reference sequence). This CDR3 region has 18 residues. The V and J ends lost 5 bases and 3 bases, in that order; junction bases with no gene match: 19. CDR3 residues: CASSTPLAASGGNYEQYF. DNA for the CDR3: TGTGCCAGCAGCACCCCCCTCGCGGCTAGCGGAGGTAACTACGAGCAGTACTTC.

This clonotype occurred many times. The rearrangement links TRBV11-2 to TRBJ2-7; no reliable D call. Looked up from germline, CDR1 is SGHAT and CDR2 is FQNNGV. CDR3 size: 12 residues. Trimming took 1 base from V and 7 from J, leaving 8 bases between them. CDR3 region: CASSLGPREQYF. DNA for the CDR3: TGTGCCAGCAGCTTAGGCCCCCGGGAGCAGTACTTC.

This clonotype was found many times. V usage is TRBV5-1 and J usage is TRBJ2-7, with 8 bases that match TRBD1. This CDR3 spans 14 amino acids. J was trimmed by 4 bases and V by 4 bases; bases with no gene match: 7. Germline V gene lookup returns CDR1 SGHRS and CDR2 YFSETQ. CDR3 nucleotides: TGCGCCAGCAGCCCAGGGGGCGCATTATACGAGCAGTACTTC. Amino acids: CASSPGGALYEQYF.

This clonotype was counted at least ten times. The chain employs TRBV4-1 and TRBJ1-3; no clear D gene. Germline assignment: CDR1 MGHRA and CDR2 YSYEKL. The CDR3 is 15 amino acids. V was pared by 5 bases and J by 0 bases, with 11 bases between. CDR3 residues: CASSARRLSGNTIYF. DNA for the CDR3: TGCGCCAGCAGCGCCCGACGGCTCTCTGGAAACACCATATATTTT.

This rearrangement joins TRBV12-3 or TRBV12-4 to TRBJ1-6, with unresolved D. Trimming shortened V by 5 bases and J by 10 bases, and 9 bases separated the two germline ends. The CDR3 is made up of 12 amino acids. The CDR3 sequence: CASSPAGSPLHF. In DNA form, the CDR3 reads TGTGCCAGCAGTCCCGCGGGATCACCCCTCCACTTT.

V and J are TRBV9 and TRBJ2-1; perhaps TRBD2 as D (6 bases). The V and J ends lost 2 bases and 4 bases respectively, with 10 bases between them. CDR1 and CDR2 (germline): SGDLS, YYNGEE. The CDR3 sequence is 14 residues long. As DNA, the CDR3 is TGTGCCAGCAGCGTGCGGGACCGATACAATGAGCAGTTCTTC. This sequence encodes CASSVRDRYNEQFF.

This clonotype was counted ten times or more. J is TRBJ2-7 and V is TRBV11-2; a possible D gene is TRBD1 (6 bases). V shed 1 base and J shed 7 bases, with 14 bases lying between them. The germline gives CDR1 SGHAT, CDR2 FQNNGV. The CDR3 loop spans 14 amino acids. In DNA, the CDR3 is TGTGCCAGCAGCTTAGCGGGACATCGTTGGGAGCAGTACTTC. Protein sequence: CASSLAGHRWEQYF. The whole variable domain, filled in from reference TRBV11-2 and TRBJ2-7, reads EAGVAQSPRYKIIEKRQSVAFWCNPISGHATLYWYQQILGQGPKLLIQFQNNGVVDDSQLPKDRFSAERLKGVDSTLKIQPAKLEDSAVYLCASSLAGHRWEQYFGPGTRLTVT.

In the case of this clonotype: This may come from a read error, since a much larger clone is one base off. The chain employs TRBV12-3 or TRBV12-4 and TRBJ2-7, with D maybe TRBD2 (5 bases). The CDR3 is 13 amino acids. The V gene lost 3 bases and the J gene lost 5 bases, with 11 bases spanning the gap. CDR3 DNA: TGTGCCAGCAGTTTCAATTCGGGGAACGAGCAGTACTTC. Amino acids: CASSFNSGNEQYF.

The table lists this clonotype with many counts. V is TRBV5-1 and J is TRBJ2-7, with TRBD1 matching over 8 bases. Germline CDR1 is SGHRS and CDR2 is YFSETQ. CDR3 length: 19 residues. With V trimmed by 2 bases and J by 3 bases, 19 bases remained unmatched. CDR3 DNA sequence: TGCGCCAGCAGCTTCCTCCCCGGGACAGGCCCCCTGAGCTACTACGAGCAGTACTTC. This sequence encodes CASSFLPGTGPLSYYEQYF.

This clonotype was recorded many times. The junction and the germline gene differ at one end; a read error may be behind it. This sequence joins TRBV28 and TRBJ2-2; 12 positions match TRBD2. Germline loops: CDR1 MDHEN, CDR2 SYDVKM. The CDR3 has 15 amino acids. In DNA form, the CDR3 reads TGTGCCACCCCCGGACTAGCGGGACGCACCAGGGAGCTGTTTTTT. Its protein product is CATPGLAGRTRELFF.

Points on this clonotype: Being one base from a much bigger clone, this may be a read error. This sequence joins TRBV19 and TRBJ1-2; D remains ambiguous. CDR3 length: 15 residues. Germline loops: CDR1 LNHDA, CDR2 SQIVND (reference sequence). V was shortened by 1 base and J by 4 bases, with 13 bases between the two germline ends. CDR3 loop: CASSIGWRLPYGYTF. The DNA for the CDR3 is TGTGCCAGTAGTATAGGCTGGCGGCTACCCTATGGCTACACCTTC.

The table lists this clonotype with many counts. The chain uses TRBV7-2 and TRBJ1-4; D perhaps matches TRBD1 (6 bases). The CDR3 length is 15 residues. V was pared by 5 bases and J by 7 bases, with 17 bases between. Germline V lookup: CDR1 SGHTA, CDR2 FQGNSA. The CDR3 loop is CASSPGAVWGEKLFF. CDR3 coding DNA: TGTGCCAGCAGCCCGGGGGCGGTTTGGGGTGAAAAACTGTTTTTT.

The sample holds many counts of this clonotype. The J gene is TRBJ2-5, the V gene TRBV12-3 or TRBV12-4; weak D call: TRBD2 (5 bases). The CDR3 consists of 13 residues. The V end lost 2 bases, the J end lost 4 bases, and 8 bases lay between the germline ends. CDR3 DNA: TGTGCCAGCAGTTTACGGGGTTCAGAGACCCAGTACTTC. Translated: CASSLRGSETQYF.

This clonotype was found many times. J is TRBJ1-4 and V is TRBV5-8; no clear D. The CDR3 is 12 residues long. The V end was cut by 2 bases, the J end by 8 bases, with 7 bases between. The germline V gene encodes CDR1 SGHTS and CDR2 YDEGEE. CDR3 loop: CASSFFGEKLFF. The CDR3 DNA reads TGTGCCAGCAGCTTCTTCGGGGAAAAACTGTTTTTT.

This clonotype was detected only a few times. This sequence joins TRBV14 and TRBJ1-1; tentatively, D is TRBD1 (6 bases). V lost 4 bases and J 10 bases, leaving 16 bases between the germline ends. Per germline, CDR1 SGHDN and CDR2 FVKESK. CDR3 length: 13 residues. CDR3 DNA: TGTGCCAGCAGCCCCGGGACCTCCAGGGGAGCTTTCTTT. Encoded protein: CASSPGTSRGAFF.

The CDR3 spells CATSNAGHLGGYEQYF. DNA for the CDR3: TGTGCCACCAGCAATGCGGGACACTTAGGAGGCTACGAGCAGTACTTC. The chain recombines TRBV15 with TRBJ2-7, with D possibly being TRBD1 or TRBD2 (6 bases each). V lost 4 bases, J lost 3 bases, and 19 bases lay in between. CDR3 length: 16 amino acids. Germline CDR1 LNHNV, CDR2 YYDKDF (reference sequence).

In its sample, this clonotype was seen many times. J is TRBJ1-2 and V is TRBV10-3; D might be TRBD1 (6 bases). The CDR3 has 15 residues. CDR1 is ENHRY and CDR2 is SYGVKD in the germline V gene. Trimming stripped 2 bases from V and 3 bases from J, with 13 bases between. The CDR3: CAISEGQGIYYGYTF. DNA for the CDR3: TGTGCCATCAGTGAGGGGCAGGGGATCTACTATGGCTACACCTTC.

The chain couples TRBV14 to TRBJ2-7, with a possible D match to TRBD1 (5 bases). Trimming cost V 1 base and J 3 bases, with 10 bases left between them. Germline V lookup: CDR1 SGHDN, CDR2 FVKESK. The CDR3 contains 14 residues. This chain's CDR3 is CASSQVRGSYEQYF. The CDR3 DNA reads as TGTGCCAGCAGCCAAGTAAGGGGCAGCTACGAGCAGTACTTC.

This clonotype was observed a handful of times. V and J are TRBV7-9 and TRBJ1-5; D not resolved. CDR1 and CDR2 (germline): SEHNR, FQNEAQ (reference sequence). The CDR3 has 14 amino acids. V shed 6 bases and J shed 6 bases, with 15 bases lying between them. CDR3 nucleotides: TGTGCCAGCAGTTTGGATAGTGGCCGTCAGCCCCAGCATTTT. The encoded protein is CASSLDSGRQPQHF. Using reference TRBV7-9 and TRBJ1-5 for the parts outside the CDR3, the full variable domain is DTGVSQNPRHKITKRGQNVTFRCDPISEHNRLYWYRQTLGQGPEFLTYFQNEAQLEKSRLLSDRFSAERPKGSFSTLEIQRTEQGDSAMYLCASSLDSGRQPQHFGDGTRLSIL.

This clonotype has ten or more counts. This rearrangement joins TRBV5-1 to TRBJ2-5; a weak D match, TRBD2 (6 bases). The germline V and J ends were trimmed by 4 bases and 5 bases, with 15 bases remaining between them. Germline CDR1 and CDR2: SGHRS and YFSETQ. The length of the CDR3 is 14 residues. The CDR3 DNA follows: TGCGCCAGCAGCCCCGTGGGGGGTGGTGAGACCCAGTACTTC. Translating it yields CASSPVGGGETQYF.

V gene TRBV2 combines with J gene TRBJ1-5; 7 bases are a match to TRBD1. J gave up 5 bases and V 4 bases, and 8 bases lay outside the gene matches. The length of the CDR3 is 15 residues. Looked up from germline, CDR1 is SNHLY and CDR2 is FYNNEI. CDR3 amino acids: CASSATGDRDQPQHF. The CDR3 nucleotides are TGTGCCAGCAGTGCAACGGGGGACAGAGATCAGCCCCAGCATTTT.

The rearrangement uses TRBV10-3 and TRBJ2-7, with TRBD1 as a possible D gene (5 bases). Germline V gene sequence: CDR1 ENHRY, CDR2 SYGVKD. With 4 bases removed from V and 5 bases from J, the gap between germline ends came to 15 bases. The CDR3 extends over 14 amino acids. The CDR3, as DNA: TGTGCCATCAGTGGAGACAGAGAATTCAACGAGCAGTACTTC. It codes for CAISGDREFNEQYF.